The sequence of this T cell receptor (beta chain) was determined in a study of Graves' ophthalmopathy and Graves' hyperthyroidism. Study-wide results and limits: Ophthalmopathy progression was predicted with about 67% sensitivity and approximately 72% specificity.

As the template, RNA transcripts were used to amplify TCR beta CDR3 regions. An opening RT-PCR round employed HTBI primers and preceded a second-round multiplex PCR. Via MiXCR, TCRdb re-called the multiplex PCR reads, giving one row per CDR3 protein. The sample lists some 210,000 distinct CDR3 sequences, 25% to 30% occurring once. Ten or more counts support this clonotype. Its antigen is undetermined. V dropped 1 base and J dropped 0 bases, with 10 bases sitting between them. Per the germline V gene, CDR1 is MNHNS and CDR2 is SASEGT. This CDR3 has 15 amino acids. Input material: peripheral blood. The receptor's source is a man in his fifties with Graves' ophthalmopathy. The rearrangement joins TRBV6-1 to TRBJ2-7; D call uncertain. The CDR3: CASSEEWRFSYEQYF. CDR3 sequence (DNA): TGTGCCAGCAGTGAAGAGTGGCGTTTCTCCTACGAGCAGTACTTC.